The entry below gives a single T cell receptor (beta chain) sequence along with its context. The sample originates from a study of naive and memory T cell subsets. CDR1 is MNHEY, CDR2 SVGAGI, per germline. The V gene end was trimmed by 7 bases and the J gene end by 6 bases; junction bases not matched to a gene: 32. The CDR3 is 22 residues long. An equimolar mix of two oligonucleotides served as the beta constant-region primer for TRBC1 and TRBC2. Nested alpha and beta constant-region primers with the SP2 primer drove four PCR rounds on ligated cDNA. TCRdb fed the UMI-ligation and nested PCR reads into MiXCR, producing one record per CDR3 protein. The sample records 130,000 or so distinct CDR3 sequences, 35% to 40% being singletons.

The V gene is TRBV6-5, the J gene TRBJ2-1, with 8 bases matching TRBD1. This TCR derives from a human donor in good health. The specimen was central memory CD4+ T cells from blood. In DNA form, the CDR3 reads TGTGCCAGCACCAAAGACAGGGGACGTGGGCTAGCCCATTGGGAAAAGAGCAATGAGCAGTTCTTC. Encoded protein: CASTKDRGRGLAHWEKSNEQFF.